This T cell receptor (beta chain) was identified during a study of T cell repertoires in cytomegalovirus infection. At the level of the study: HLA-B-restricted CMV epitopes that are well studied were used alongside recently identified HLA-C-restricted ones. It can be stated that public TCR beta signatures indicated CMV infection as well as a matching HLA type.

This clonotype was detected many times. No antigen is known for it. Study-wide results and caveats: Cumulative public TCR beta family frequency identified CMV carriers with the relevant HLA.

Via MiXCR, TCRdb re-called the reads, giving one row per CDR3 protein. This sample carries 250,000 to 300,000 distinct CDR3 sequences, roughly a fifth of them seen once, and the ten largest clones take about 21%. Material: cultured PBMCs, obtained from culture after CMV antigen stimulation. The source of this sequence is a human donor in good health (CMV status not recorded). Some clones in this sample may be carry-over from other donors' samples.

CDR3 nucleotide sequence: TGTGCCAGCAGCTTACCAGGGATAGATTACGAGCAGTACTTC. This codes for CASSLPGIDYEQYF. The rearrangement joins TRBV7-2 to TRBJ2-7; weak D call: TRBD1 (5 bases). From germline, CDR1 is SGHTA and CDR2 FQGNSA. Trimming took 2 bases from V and 4 from J, leaving 12 bases between them. This CDR3 comprises 14 residues. The variable domain in full, with the rest retrieved from reference TRBV7-2 and TRBJ2-7, is GAGVSQSPSNKVTEKGKDVELRCDPISGHTALYWYRQSLGQGLEFLIYFQGNSAPDKSGLPSDRFSAERTGGSVSTLTIQRTQQEDSAVYLCASSLPGIDYEQYFGPGTRLTVT.